The 18 T cell receptor beta chains given below trace back to one sample, sequenced in a study of blood T cell repertoires in COVID-19. The protocol was immunoSEQ multiplex PCR, while the TCRdb copy is restricted to in-frame clones and leaves out a portion. Here the sample spans hundreds of thousands of clones, approximately 84% being singletons. Sequencing was performed on peripheral blood. These receptors all come from a woman in her twenties or thirties who had recovered from COVID-19.

This chain links TRBV5-4 with TRBJ2-7, with D perhaps matching TRBD1 (5 bases). The CDR3 has 13 residues. Germline V gene data show CDR1 as SGHNT and CDR2 as YYREEE (reference sequence). Deletions cut 4 bases from V and 6 bases from J, with 14 bases between. CDR3 amino acids: CASSQGPPSEQYF. CDR3 DNA sequence: TGTGCCAGCAGCCAGGGCCCCCCCAGCGAGCAGTACTTC. Together with reference TRBV5-4 and TRBJ2-7, the CDR3 gives the full variable domain: ETGVTQSPTHLIKTRGQQVTLRCSSQSGHNTVSWYQQALGQGPQFIFQYYREEENGRGNFPPRFSGLQFPNYSSELNVNALELDDSALYLCASSQGPPSEQYFGPGTRLTVT.

A single count supports this clone. The chain links TRBV5-6 to TRBJ2-3; TRBD1 aligns across 7 bases. This CDR3 spans 17 amino acids. V gave up 5 bases and J gave up 0 bases; unmatched junction bases: 12. Germline CDR1 is SGHDT and CDR2 is YYEEEE. CDR3 in amino acids: CASRERPGQTSTDTQYF. CDR3 nucleotides: TGTGCCAGCAGAGAACGGCCGGGACAGACGAGCACAGATACGCAGTATTTT.

The chain joins TRBV5-1 to TRBJ2-2; D is undetermined. Per the germline V gene, CDR1 is SGHRS and CDR2 is YFSETQ. This CDR3 is built from 13 residues. Trimming removed 3 bases from V and 4 bases from J, with 7 bases in between. The CDR3: CASSSDSTGELFF. CDR3 in DNA: TGCGCCAGCAGCTCCGACTCCACCGGGGAGCTGTTTTTT.

The chain uses TRBV30 and TRBJ2-3, with a tentative D call TRBD2 (6 bases). Trimming cost V 1 base and J 1 base, with 15 bases left between them. The CDR3 spans 16 residues. CDR1 and CDR2 from the germline V gene are GTSNPN and SVGIG (reference sequence). CDR3 bases: TGTGCCTGGAGTGATCAAAAGACTAGTCGCACAGATACGCAGTATTTT. It yields the protein CAWSDQKTSRTDTQYF.

V gene TRBV6-5 combines with J gene TRBJ2-1, with TRBD2 identical over 8 bases. CDR1 is MNHEY and CDR2 is SVGAGI in the germline V gene. With V trimmed by 6 bases and J by 12 bases, 13 bases remained unmatched. The CDR3 has 14 residues. In DNA, the CDR3 is TGTGCCAGCAGATCCGGGACTAGTAAACGCGGGCAGTTCTTC. This gives the protein CASRSGTSKRGQFF.

The chain couples TRBV2 to TRBJ1-2; possible D gene TRBD1, 5 bases. The CDR3 consists of 17 residues. V was trimmed by 5 bases and J by 2 bases, leaving 21 bases between them. Germline V gives CDR1 SNHLY, CDR2 FYNNEI. For the CDR3, the DNA is TGTGCCAGCAGTTCTATAGAGGTCAGGGAAAGAAACTATGGCTACACCTTC. Its protein is CASSSIEVRERNYGYTF.

V usage is TRBV18 and J usage is TRBJ1-4; tentatively, D is TRBD1 (5 bases). Trimming removed 5 bases at V and 4 bases at J, with 17 bases between. Germline V lookup: CDR1 KGHSH, CDR2 LQKENI. The CDR3 totals 16 residues. This chain's CDR3 is CASSALSGPGNEKLFF. The CDR3 region has the DNA TGTGCCAGCTCAGCCTTGTCAGGGCCCGGTAATGAAAAACTGTTTTTT.

This chain connects TRBV10-3 to TRBJ2-2; TRBD2 agrees at 9 bases. In germline, CDR1 is ENHRY, CDR2 SYGVKD. V lost 10 bases to trimming and J lost 6 bases; unmatched junction nucleotides: 12. CDR3 length: 15 amino acids. The CDR3, as DNA: TGTGCCACCGAACCGGGACTAGCTTATTCCGGGGAGCTGTTTTTT. This translates into CATEPGLAYSGELFF.

This clone turned up a few times. This rearrangement joins TRBV6-6 to TRBJ1-1; 7 bases match TRBD1. The CDR3 consists of 15 residues. The V and J ends lost 6 bases and 1 base, in that order; junction bases with no gene match: 8. The germline V gene has CDR1 MNHNY and CDR2 SVGAGI (reference sequence). This CDR3 reads CASSQPRQGNTEAFF. CDR3 in DNA: TGTGCCAGCAGCCAACCCAGACAGGGGAACACTGAAGCTTTCTTT.

The V and J genes are TRBV12-3 or TRBV12-4 and TRBJ1-1; no clear D. Trimming left V 2 bases short and J 10 bases short, with 14 bases between. This CDR3 region has 13 residues. The CDR3 region has the DNA TGTGCCAGCAGTTTATCGGCCAGCCGGGGAGCTTTCTTT. As protein: CASSLSASRGAFF.

This chain connects TRBV28 to TRBJ2-3; tentatively, D is TRBD2 (6 bases). Germline V gene sequence: CDR1 MDHEN, CDR2 SYDVKM. The germline V and J ends were trimmed by 7 bases and 4 bases, with 15 bases remaining between them. CDR3 size: 14 residues. CDR3 sequence: CASTPWGVADTQYF. For the CDR3, the DNA is TGTGCCAGCACCCCCTGGGGGGTGGCAGATACGCAGTATTTT.

V gene TRBV5-4 combines with J gene TRBJ2-7; D might be TRBD2 (5 bases). Trimming removed 4 bases at V and 0 bases at J, with 17 bases between. Germline values: CDR1 SGHNT, CDR2 YYREEE (reference sequence). This CDR3 is built from 16 residues. The CDR3 region is CASSPGSLAGSYEQYF. CDR3 nucleotides: TGTGCCAGCAGCCCGGGGTCGTTGGCGGGCTCCTACGAGCAGTACTTC.

This chain uses TRBV19 with TRBJ1-5; the D gene is possibly TRBD1 (5 bases). There are 12 residues in the CDR3. Trimming left V 7 bases short and J 11 bases short, with 15 bases between. Germline lookup yields CDR1 LNHDA and CDR2 SQIVND (reference sequence). Here the CDR3 reads CASTDSPGAQHF. The CDR3 nucleotides read TGTGCCAGTACCGACAGCCCGGGGGCCCAGCATTTT. Together with reference TRBV19 and TRBJ1-5, the CDR3 gives the full variable domain: DGGITQSPKYLFRKEGQNVTLSCEQNLNHDAMYWYRQDPGQGLRLIYYSQIVNDFQKGDIAEGYSVSREKKESFPLTVTSAQKNPTAFYLCASTDSPGAQHFGDGTRLSIL.

The chain couples TRBV3-1 (or the pseudogene TRBV3-2) to TRBJ2-5; the match to TRBD2 covers 11 bases. There are 19 residues in the CDR3. Germline-derived CDR1 and CDR2 are LGHDT and YNNKEL (reference sequence). After removal of 0 bases from V and 4 bases from J, the junction contained 13 bases not matched to a gene. CDR3 nucleotide sequence: TGTGCCAGCAGCCAAGATCAGGGACTAGCGGCCCGCTATCCAGAGACCCAGTACTTC. Translating it yields CASSQDQGLAARYPETQYF.

This clone was picked up a small number of times. The chain is built from TRBV6-4 and TRBJ2-1; weak D call: TRBD2 (6 bases). CDR3 length: 13 amino acids. V lost 3 bases, J lost 9 bases, and 12 bases lay in between. Germline lookup yields CDR1 MRHNA and CDR2 SNTAGT. The chain's CDR3 is CASSEEVRGEQFF. CDR3 coding DNA: TGTGCCAGCAGTGAAGAGGTGCGGGGTGAGCAGTTCTTC.

The rearrangement joins TRBV6-5 to TRBJ1-5; tentative D call: TRBD1 (5 bases). CDR1 and CDR2 (germline): MNHEY, SVGAGI. Trimming took 6 bases from V and 0 from J, leaving 12 bases between them. This CDR3 is built from 15 residues. The CDR3 nucleotides are TGTGCCAGCAGCCCAGAGGGACTTAGCAATCAGCCCCAGCATTTT. It is translated as CASSPEGLSNQPQHF.

The chain has TRBV27 and TRBJ2-5; 8 bases match TRBD2. Germline V CDR1 and CDR2: MNHEY, SMNVEV (reference sequence). The CDR3 has 16 residues. V was pared by 0 bases and J by 2 bases, with 5 bases of the junction left unmatched. The CDR3: CASSLSGLVNQETQYF. The CDR3 coding sequence is TGTGCCAGCAGTTTATCGGGACTAGTCAATCAAGAGACCCAGTACTTC.

The chain employs TRBV5-1 and TRBJ1-5; TRBD1 matches 7 bases. The CDR3 is 14 residues long. Germline V gives CDR1 SGHRS, CDR2 YFSETQ. V gave up 3 bases and J gave up 3 bases; unmatched junction bases: 3. CDR3 nucleotide sequence: TGCGCCAGCAGCTGGACAGGTCTCAATCAGCCCCAGCATTTT. It is translated as CASSWTGLNQPQHF.